Reported below is one TCR beta chain. These data belong to a study of OX40 agonist ivuxolimab in advanced cancers. The germline V gene encodes CDR1 SEHNR and CDR2 FQNEAQ (reference sequence). V was clipped by 0 bases and J by 3 bases; unmatched bases: 1. This CDR3 contains 15 residues. TCRdb keeps only in-frame clones here, not all; method: immunoSEQ multiplex PCR. The sample includes 100,000 or so clones, 95% to 97% of them seen just once. The material was CD4+ or CD8+ T cells sorted from blood, obtained in a trial of the OX40 agonist ivuxolimab. The clonotype originates from an adult with an advanced solid tumor such as melanoma, head and neck, liver or kidney cancer. This chain uses TRBV7-9 with TRBJ2-5; TRBD1 matches 10 bases. CDR3 protein: CASSLATGGEETQYF. The DNA of the CDR3 is TGTGCCAGCAGCTTAGCGACAGGGGGCGAAGAGACCCAGTACTTC.